The entry below gives a single T cell receptor beta chain sequence along with its context. The antigen remains undetermined. Sequencing used immunoSEQ multiplex PCR; TCRdb keeps in-frame clones, though not all of them. This sample has tens of thousands of clones, with approximately 89% found just once. Germline V gene sequence: CDR1 SGHRS, CDR2 YFSETQ. The CDR3 is made up of 16 amino acids. J was trimmed by 0 bases and V by 1 base; bases with no gene match: 3. The data belong to a study of T cell responses to AZD1222 COVID-19 vaccine. Overall study findings and caveats: Spike-specific TCR breadth and depth went up after people got two AZD1222 doses. Scientists sampled the repertoires only once the peak T cell response had passed. Most donors were white British and more were female, and clonal diversity was possibly underestimated.

This TCR derives from an adult in good health. The V and J genes are TRBV5-1 and TRBJ2-2; 7 positions match TRBD1. The specimen was peripheral blood, collected on day 0 of MenACWY control vaccination. The CDR3 loop is CASSLSGTANTGELFF. For the CDR3, the DNA is TGCGCCAGCAGCTTGTCTGGGACAGCGAACACCGGGGAGCTGTTTTTT.